A selection of T cell receptor beta chains follows, all from one sample in a study of blood T cell repertoires in COVID-19. Assay used: immunoSEQ multiplex PCR; TCRdb lists only in-frame clones, some missing. This table has about 210,000 clones, 86% appearing once. The sequenced material came from PBMCs or T cells enriched from blood (not recorded which). The receptors derive from a middle-aged man with acute COVID-19. Both conserved end residues are part of each CDR3. The order of the fields is V gene, clone size, D gene, J gene, CDR3 protein, CDR3 DNA. A D gene is named only where the DNA matches it firmly. Rows may omit the clone size; those that give it use once, few, many or a size class.

V gene: TRBV2
clone size: NA
D gene: NA
J gene: TRBJ1-5
CDR3 protein: CASSTQVTGSGQPQHF
CDR3 DNA: TGTGCCAGCAGTACCCAGGTTACTGGCAGCGGCCAGCCCCAGCATTTT

V gene: TRBV19
clone size: NA
D gene: NA
J gene: TRBJ1-3
CDR3 protein: CASTGDTYSGNTIYF
CDR3 DNA: TGTGCCAGTACCGGCGACACCTACTCTGGAAACACCATATATTTT

V gene: TRBV27
clone size: NA
D gene: TRBD1
J gene: TRBJ1-6
CDR3 protein: CASSPRTGGYNSPLHF
CDR3 DNA: TGTGCCAGCAGCCCTAGGACAGGGGGATATAATTCACCCCTCCACTTT

V gene: TRBV3-1/TRBV3-2
clone size: NA
D gene: TRBD1
J gene: TRBJ2-4
CDR3 protein: CASSQLAGTGTVHKNIQYF
CDR3 DNA: TGTGCCAGCAGCCAACTTGCCGGAACCGGGACAGTACATAAAAACATTCAGTACTTC

V gene: TRBV3-1/TRBV3-2
clone size: NA
D gene: TRBD2
J gene: TRBJ2-3
CDR3 protein: CASSQGFGLAVTDTQYF
CDR3 DNA: TGTGCCAGCAGCCAAGGATTTGGTCTAGCGGTCACAGATACGCAGTATTTT

V gene: TRBV28
clone size: NA
D gene: NA
J gene: TRBJ1-5
CDR3 protein: CASTTIVNQPQHF
CDR3 DNA: TGTGCCAGTACGACAATTGTCAATCAGCCCCAGCATTTT

V gene: TRBV9
clone size: NA
D gene: TRBD1
J gene: TRBJ1-1
CDR3 protein: CASSVDGTGNTEAFF
CDR3 DNA: TGTGCCAGCAGCGTAGATGGGACAGGGAACACTGAAGCTTTCTTT

V gene: TRBV28
clone size: NA
D gene: TRBD2
J gene: TRBJ2-5
CDR3 protein: CASSTLAGGGETQYF
CDR3 DNA: TGTGCCAGCAGCACACTAGCGGGAGGGGGTGAGACCCAGTACTTC

V gene: TRBV5-1
clone size: NA
D gene: NA
J gene: TRBJ2-5
CDR3 protein: CASSLGGGGQETQYF
CDR3 DNA: TGCGCCAGCAGCTTGGGGGGAGGCGGTCAAGAGACCCAGTACTTC

V gene: TRBV5-5
clone size: NA
D gene: NA
J gene: TRBJ2-2
CDR3 protein: CASSLLGTNLGTGELFF
CDR3 DNA: TGTGCCAGCAGCTTACTGGGGACAAACTTGGGGACCGGGGAGCTGTTTTTT

V gene: TRBV30
clone size: NA
D gene: TRBD2
J gene: TRBJ2-3
CDR3 protein: CAFRWGGGTDTQYF
CDR3 DNA: TGTGCCTTTCGGTGGGGGGGTGGGACGGATACGCAGTATTTT

V gene: TRBV19
clone size: NA
D gene: TRBD2
J gene: TRBJ2-3
CDR3 protein: CASSMGGTSTDTQYF
CDR3 DNA: TGTGCCAGTAGTATGGGGGGGACTAGCACAGATACGCAGTATTTT

V gene: TRBV29-1
clone size: NA
D gene: NA
J gene: TRBJ1-1
CDR3 protein: CSVVDWRNTEAFF
CDR3 DNA: TGCAGCGTTGTAGACTGGAGGAACACTGAAGCTTTCTTT

V gene: TRBV29-1
clone size: NA
D gene: TRBD1
J gene: TRBJ1-2
CDR3 protein: CSVSSGRDSYGYTF
CDR3 DNA: TGCAGCGTTTCCTCAGGCCGGGACAGCTATGGCTACACCTTC

V gene: TRBV2
clone size: once
D gene: TRBD1
J gene: TRBJ2-1
CDR3 protein: CASSADRVGYNEQFF
CDR3 DNA: TGTGCCAGCAGTGCGGACAGGGTAGGCTACAATGAGCAGTTCTTC

V gene: TRBV7-9
clone size: NA
D gene: NA
J gene: TRBJ2-1
CDR3 protein: CASSLIGGRTNEQFF
CDR3 DNA: TGTGCCAGCAGCTTAATCGGTGGGAGGACCAATGAGCAGTTCTTC

V gene: TRBV6-5
clone size: NA
D gene: NA
J gene: TRBJ1-5
CDR3 protein: CASSLNRAFDQPQHF
CDR3 DNA: TGTGCCAGCAGTTTGAACAGGGCTTTCGATCAGCCCCAGCATTTT

V gene: TRBV6-1
clone size: NA
D gene: TRBD1
J gene: TRBJ2-7
CDR3 protein: CASSVKGDRGFYEQYF
CDR3 DNA: TGTGCCAGCAGTGTAAAAGGGGACAGGGGGTTCTACGAGCAGTACTTC

V gene: TRBV3-1/TRBV3-2
clone size: NA
D gene: NA
J gene: TRBJ1-3
CDR3 protein: CASRGGGLGSTIYF
CDR3 DNA: TGTGCCAGCCGCGGGGGGGGCTTAGGGAGCACCATATATTTT

V gene: TRBV7-9
clone size: NA
D gene: NA
J gene: TRBJ1-1
CDR3 protein: CASTLGGAEAFF
CDR3 DNA: TGTGCCAGCACCCTGGGGGGGGCTGAAGCTTTCTTT

V gene: TRBV29-1
clone size: NA
D gene: TRBD2
J gene: TRBJ2-2
CDR3 protein: CSGRTSGSFAGELFF
CDR3 DNA: TGCAGCGGACGGACTAGCGGGAGTTTCGCCGGGGAGCTGTTTTTT

V gene: TRBV29-1
clone size: once
D gene: NA
J gene: TRBJ2-3
CDR3 protein: CSVAVSEYTDTQYF
CDR3 DNA: TGCAGCGTAGCCGTGAGTGAGTATACAGATACGCAGTATTTT

V gene: TRBV7-9
clone size: NA
D gene: TRBD2
J gene: TRBJ2-3
CDR3 protein: CASSLNRGRGNWRIDTQYF
CDR3 DNA: TGTGCCAGCAGCTTAAATCGCGGGAGAGGTAATTGGCGTATTGATACGCAGTATTTT

V gene: TRBV9
clone size: NA
D gene: NA
J gene: TRBJ1-1
CDR3 protein: CASSAQTGLGEAFF
CDR3 DNA: TGTGCCAGCAGCGCCCAGACAGGTCTCGGGGAAGCTTTCTTT

V gene: TRBV12-2
clone size: NA
D gene: NA
J gene: TRBJ1-1
CDR3 protein: CASRLERQGVNTEAFF
CDR3 DNA: TGTGCAAGTCGCTTAGAAAGGCAGGGGGTGAACACTGAAGCTTTCTTT

V gene: TRBV2
clone size: NA
D gene: TRBD1
J gene: TRBJ1-6
CDR3 protein: CASRGQGKNSPLHF
CDR3 DNA: TGTGCCAGCAGAGGACAGGGCAAAAATTCACCCCTCCACTTT

V gene: TRBV7-2
clone size: NA
D gene: NA
J gene: TRBJ2-5
CDR3 protein: CASSPPVLWETQYF
CDR3 DNA: TGTGCCAGCAGCCCCCCGGTCCTTTGGGAGACCCAGTACTTC

V gene: TRBV5-1
clone size: NA
D gene: TRBD2
J gene: TRBJ2-1
CDR3 protein: CASSPPSGTSGRASYNEQFF
CDR3 DNA: TGCGCCAGCAGCCCTCCGTCGGGGACTAGCGGGAGGGCCTCCTACAATGAGCAGTTCTTC

V gene: TRBV10-3
clone size: NA
D gene: NA
J gene: TRBJ1-3
CDR3 protein: CAISESGPGNTIYF
CDR3 DNA: TGTGCCATCAGTGAGTCTGGGCCTGGAAACACCATATATTTT

V gene: TRBV5-1
clone size: NA
D gene: NA
J gene: TRBJ1-5
CDR3 protein: CASSLGSRDTGSPQHF
CDR3 DNA: TGCGCCAGCAGCTTGGGTTCCCGGGACACGGGGTCCCCCCAGCATTTT

V gene: TRBV5-5
clone size: NA
D gene: NA
J gene: TRBJ1-5
CDR3 protein: CASSFHFNQPQHF
CDR3 DNA: TGTGCCAGCAGCTTCCACTTTAATCAGCCCCAGCATTTT

V gene: TRBV7-9
clone size: NA
D gene: NA
J gene: TRBJ2-7
CDR3 protein: CASSLAGRNYEQYF
CDR3 DNA: TGTGCCAGCAGCTTAGCCGGGAGAAACTACGAGCAGTACTTC

V gene: TRBV7-2
clone size: NA
D gene: TRBD2
J gene: TRBJ2-7
CDR3 protein: CASSSSRGGTYEQYF
CDR3 DNA: TGTGCCAGCAGCTCCTCACGGGGGGGAACCTACGAGCAGTACTTC

V gene: TRBV27
clone size: NA
D gene: NA
J gene: TRBJ1-4
CDR3 protein: CASSRGSTNEKLFF
CDR3 DNA: TGTGCCAGTTCAAGGGGATCAACTAATGAAAAACTGTTTTTT

V gene: TRBV6-4
clone size: once
D gene: TRBD2
J gene: TRBJ2-1
CDR3 protein: CASSDWTSGINEQFF
CDR3 DNA: TGTGCCAGCAGTGACTGGACTAGCGGGATTAATGAGCAGTTCTTC

V gene: TRBV2
clone size: once
D gene: TRBD1
J gene: TRBJ2-5
CDR3 protein: CASNYRDRGETQYF
CDR3 DNA: TGTGCCAGTAACTACCGGGACAGGGGAGAGACCCAGTACTTC

V gene: TRBV28
clone size: NA
D gene: NA
J gene: TRBJ1-5
CDR3 protein: CASSLSQGLGSVDQPQHF
CDR3 DNA: TGTGCCAGCAGTTTATCTCAGGGGCTTGGATCAGTGGATCAGCCCCAGCATTTT

V gene: TRBV2
clone size: NA
D gene: NA
J gene: TRBJ2-7
CDR3 protein: CASQDFAGRIKTRYEQYF
CDR3 DNA: TGTGCCAGCCAGGACTTTGCGGGACGAATTAAAACAAGGTACGAGCAGTACTTC

V gene: TRBV6-5
clone size: NA
D gene: NA
J gene: TRBJ2-5
CDR3 protein: CASIRVAGETQYF
CDR3 DNA: TGTGCCAGCATCAGGGTGGCGGGGGAGACCCAGTACTTC

V gene: TRBV5-6
clone size: NA
D gene: NA
J gene: TRBJ1-1
CDR3 protein: CASSRPAGVRTEAFF
CDR3 DNA: TGTGCCAGCAGCCGACCCGCGGGTGTTCGCACTGAAGCTTTCTTT

V gene: TRBV7-2
clone size: NA
D gene: NA
J gene: TRBJ1-1
CDR3 protein: CASSSQLILNTEAFF
CDR3 DNA: TGTGCCAGCAGCTCTCAACTAATTCTGAACACTGAAGCTTTCTTT

V gene: TRBV6-5
clone size: NA
D gene: NA
J gene: TRBJ2-5
CDR3 protein: CASSYQGKTQETQYF
CDR3 DNA: TGTGCCAGCAGTTACCAGGGCAAGACACAAGAGACCCAGTACTTC

V gene: TRBV14
clone size: NA
D gene: NA
J gene: TRBJ2-7
CDR3 protein: CASSPLAGTFYEQYF
CDR3 DNA: TGTGCCAGCAGCCCCCTCGCAGGAACGTTCTACGAGCAGTACTTC

V gene: TRBV19
clone size: once
D gene: TRBD2
J gene: TRBJ2-1
CDR3 protein: CARKGLDAFF
CDR3 DNA: TGTGCCAGAAAAGGACTAGATGCGTTCTTC

V gene: TRBV2
clone size: NA
D gene: TRBD2
J gene: TRBJ2-1
CDR3 protein: CASRGTSGSSYNEQFF
CDR3 DNA: TGTGCCAGCAGAGGGACTAGCGGGAGCTCCTACAATGAGCAGTTCTTC

V gene: TRBV19
clone size: NA
D gene: NA
J gene: TRBJ1-5
CDR3 protein: CASHNLGRSSNQPQHF
CDR3 DNA: TGTGCCAGCCATAACCTCGGGAGGAGTAGCAATCAGCCCCAGCATTTT

V gene: TRBV19
clone size: few
D gene: NA
J gene: TRBJ1-1
CDR3 protein: CASSSVGGGTEAFF
CDR3 DNA: TGTGCCAGTAGTAGCGTCGGGGGAGGGACTGAAGCTTTCTTT

V gene: TRBV28
clone size: NA
D gene: NA
J gene: TRBJ1-2
CDR3 protein: CASNGQGGLLWYGYTF
CDR3 DNA: TGTGCCAGCAATGGGCAGGGAGGATTGTTGTGGTATGGCTACACCTTC

V gene: TRBV7-8
clone size: NA
D gene: TRBD2
J gene: TRBJ2-3
CDR3 protein: CASSDLLAGLSTDTQYF
CDR3 DNA: TGTGCCAGCAGCGATCTACTAGCGGGCCTTAGCACAGATACGCAGTATTTT